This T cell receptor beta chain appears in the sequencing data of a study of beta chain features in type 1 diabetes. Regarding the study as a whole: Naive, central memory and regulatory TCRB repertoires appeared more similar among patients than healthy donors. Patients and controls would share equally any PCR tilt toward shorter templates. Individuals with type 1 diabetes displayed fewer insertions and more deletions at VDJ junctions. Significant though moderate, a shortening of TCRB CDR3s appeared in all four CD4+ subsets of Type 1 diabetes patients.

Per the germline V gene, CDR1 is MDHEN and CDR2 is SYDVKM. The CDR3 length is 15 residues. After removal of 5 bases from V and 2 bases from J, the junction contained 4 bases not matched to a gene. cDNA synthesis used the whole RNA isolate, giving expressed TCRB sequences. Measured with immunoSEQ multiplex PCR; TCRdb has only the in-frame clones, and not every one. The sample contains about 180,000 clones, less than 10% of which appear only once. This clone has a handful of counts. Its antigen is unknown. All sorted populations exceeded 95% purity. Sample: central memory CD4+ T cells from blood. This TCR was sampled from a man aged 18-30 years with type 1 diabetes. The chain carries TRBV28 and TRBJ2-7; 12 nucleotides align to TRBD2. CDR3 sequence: CASSELAGGAYEQYF. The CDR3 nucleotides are TGTGCCAGCAGTGAACTAGCGGGAGGTGCCTACGAGCAGTACTTC.